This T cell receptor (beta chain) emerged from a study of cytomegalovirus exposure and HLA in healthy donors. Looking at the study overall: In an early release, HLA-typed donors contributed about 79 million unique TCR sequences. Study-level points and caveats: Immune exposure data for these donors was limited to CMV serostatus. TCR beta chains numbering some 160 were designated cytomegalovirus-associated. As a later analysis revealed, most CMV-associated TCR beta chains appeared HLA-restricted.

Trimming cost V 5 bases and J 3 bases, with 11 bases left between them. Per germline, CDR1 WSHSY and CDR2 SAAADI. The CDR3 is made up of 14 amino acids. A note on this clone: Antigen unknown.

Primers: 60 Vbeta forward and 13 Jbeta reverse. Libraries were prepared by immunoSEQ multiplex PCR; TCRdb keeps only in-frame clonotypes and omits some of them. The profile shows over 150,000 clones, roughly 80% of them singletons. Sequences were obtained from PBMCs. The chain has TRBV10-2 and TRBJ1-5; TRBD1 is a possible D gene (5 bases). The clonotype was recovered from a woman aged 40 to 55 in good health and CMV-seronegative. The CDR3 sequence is CASSLQGFNQPQHF. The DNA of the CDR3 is TGCGCCAGCAGTCTCCAGGGATTCAATCAGCCCCAGCATTTT.